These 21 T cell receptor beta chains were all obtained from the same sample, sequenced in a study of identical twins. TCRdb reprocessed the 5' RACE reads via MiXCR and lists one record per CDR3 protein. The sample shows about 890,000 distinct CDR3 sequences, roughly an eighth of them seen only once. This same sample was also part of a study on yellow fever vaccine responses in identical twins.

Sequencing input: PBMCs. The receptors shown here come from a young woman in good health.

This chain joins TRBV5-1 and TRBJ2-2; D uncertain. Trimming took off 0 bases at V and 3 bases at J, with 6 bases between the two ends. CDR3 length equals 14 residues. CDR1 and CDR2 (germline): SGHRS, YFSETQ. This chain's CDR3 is CASSLEFDTGELFF. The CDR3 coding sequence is TGCGCCAGCAGCTTGGAATTCGACACCGGGGAGCTGTTTTTT.

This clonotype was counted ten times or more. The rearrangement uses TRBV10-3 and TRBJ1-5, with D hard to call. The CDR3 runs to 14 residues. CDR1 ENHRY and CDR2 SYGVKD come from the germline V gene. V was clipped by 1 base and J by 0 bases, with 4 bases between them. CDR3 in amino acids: CAISELSSNQPQHF. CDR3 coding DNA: TGTGCCATCAGTGAGTTATCTAGCAATCAGCCCCAGCATTTT.

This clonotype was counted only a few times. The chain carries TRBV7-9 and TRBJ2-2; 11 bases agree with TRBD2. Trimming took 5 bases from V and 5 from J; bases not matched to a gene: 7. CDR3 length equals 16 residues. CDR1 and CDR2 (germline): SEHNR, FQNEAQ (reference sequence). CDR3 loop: CASSGTSGSVTGELFF. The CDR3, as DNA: TGTGCCAGCAGCGGAACTAGCGGGAGTGTTACCGGGGAGCTGTTTTTT.

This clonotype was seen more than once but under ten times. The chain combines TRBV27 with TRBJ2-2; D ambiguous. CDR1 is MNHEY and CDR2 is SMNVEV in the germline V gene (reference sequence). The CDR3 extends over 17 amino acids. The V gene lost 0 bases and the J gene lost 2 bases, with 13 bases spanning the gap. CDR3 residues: CASSLSHSGGNTGELFF. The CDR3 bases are TGTGCCAGCAGTTTATCCCATTCGGGCGGTAACACCGGGGAGCTGTTTTTT.

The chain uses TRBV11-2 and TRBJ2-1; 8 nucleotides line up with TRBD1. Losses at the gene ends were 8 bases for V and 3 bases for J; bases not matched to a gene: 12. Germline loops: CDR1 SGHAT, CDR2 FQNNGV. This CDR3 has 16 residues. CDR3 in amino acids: CASQPIGTGGYNEQFF. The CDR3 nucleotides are TGTGCCAGCCAGCCCATAGGGACAGGAGGCTACAATGAGCAGTTCTTC. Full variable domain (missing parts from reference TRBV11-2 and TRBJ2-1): EAGVAQSPRYKIIEKRQSVAFWCNPISGHATLYWYQQILGQGPKLLIQFQNNGVVDDSQLPKDRFSAERLKGVDSTLKIQPAKLEDSAVYLCASQPIGTGGYNEQFFGPGTRLTVL.

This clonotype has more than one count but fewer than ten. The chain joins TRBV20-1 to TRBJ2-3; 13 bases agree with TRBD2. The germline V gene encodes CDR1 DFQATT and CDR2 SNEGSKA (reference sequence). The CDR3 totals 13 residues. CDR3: CRALAGGPDTQYF. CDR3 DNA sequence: TGCAGGGCACTAGCGGGAGGGCCAGATACGCAGTATTTT.

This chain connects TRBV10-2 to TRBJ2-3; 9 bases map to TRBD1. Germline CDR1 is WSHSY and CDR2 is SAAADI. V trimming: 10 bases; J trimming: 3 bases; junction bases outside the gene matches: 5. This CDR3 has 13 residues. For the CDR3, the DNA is TGCGCCATCATGACAGGGGGAACAGATACGCAGTATTTT. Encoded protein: CAIMTGGTDTQYF.

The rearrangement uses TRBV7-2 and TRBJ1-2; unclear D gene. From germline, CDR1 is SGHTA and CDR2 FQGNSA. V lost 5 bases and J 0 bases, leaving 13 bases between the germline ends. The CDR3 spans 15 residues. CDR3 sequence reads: CASSPLSGTNYGYTF. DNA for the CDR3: TGTGCCAGCAGCCCGCTCAGTGGAACTAACTATGGCTACACCTTC.

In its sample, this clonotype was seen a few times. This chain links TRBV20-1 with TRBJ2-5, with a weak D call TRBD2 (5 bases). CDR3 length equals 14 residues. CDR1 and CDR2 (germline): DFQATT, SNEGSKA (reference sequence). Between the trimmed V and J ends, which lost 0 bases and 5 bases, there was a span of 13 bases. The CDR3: CSARDLGRGETQYF. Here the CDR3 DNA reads TGCAGTGCTAGAGATCTGGGTCGGGGTGAGACCCAGTACTTC.

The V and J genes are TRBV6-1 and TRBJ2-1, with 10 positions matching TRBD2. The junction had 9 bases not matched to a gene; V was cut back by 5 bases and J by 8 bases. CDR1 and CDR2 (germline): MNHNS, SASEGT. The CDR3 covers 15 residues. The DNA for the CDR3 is TGTGCCAGCAGTCCGGCCGGGACTAGCGCTGATGAGCAGTTCTTC. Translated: CASSPAGTSADEQFF.

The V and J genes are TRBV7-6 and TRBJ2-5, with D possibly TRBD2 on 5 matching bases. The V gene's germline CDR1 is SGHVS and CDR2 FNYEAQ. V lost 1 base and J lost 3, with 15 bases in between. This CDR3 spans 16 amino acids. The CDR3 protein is CASSLDAPTGKETQYF. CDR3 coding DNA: TGTGCCAGCAGCTTAGATGCTCCCACGGGAAAAGAGACCCAGTACTTC.

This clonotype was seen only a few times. The CDR3 DNA follows: TGTGCCAGCATCGATCGTGTATCTGGCTACACCTTC. This gives the protein CASIDRVSGYTF. V is TRBV2 and J is TRBJ1-2; D unclear. Trimming pared 7 bases from V and 7 bases from J, leaving 13 bases between. The CDR3 loop spans 12 amino acids. Germline V gene data show CDR1 as SNHLY and CDR2 as FYNNEI.

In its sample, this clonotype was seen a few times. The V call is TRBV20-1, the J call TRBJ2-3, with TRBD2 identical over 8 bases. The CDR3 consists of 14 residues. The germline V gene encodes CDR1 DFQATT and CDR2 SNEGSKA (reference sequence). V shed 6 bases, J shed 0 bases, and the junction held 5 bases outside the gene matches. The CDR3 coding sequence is TGCAGTGCCCGGGGGGGGCGCAGCACAGATACGCAGTATTTT. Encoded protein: CSARGGRSTDTQYF.

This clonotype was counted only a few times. CDR3 residues: CASSPTGMGETQYF. In DNA form, the CDR3 reads TGCGCCAGCAGTCCGACCGGTATGGGAGAGACCCAGTACTTC. This sequence joins TRBV5-1 and TRBJ2-5, with no clear D. The V gene's germline CDR1 is SGHRS and CDR2 YFSETQ. This CDR3 has 14 residues. V gave up 5 bases and J gave up 4 bases, with 15 bases separating them.

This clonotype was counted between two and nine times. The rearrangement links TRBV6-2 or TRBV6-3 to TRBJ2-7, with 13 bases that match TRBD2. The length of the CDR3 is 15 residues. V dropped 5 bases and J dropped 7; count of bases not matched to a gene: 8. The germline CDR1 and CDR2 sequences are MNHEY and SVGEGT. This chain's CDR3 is CASSDLGLAGWEQYF. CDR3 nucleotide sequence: TGTGCCAGCAGTGACCTGGGACTAGCGGGATGGGAGCAGTACTTC.

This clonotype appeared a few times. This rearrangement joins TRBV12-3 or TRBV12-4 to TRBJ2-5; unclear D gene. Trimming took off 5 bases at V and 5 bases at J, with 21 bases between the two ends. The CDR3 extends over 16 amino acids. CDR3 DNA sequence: TGTGCCAGCAGTGCCTCAATCATCTGGGGTGGGGAGACCCAGTACTTC. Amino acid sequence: CASSASIIWGGETQYF.

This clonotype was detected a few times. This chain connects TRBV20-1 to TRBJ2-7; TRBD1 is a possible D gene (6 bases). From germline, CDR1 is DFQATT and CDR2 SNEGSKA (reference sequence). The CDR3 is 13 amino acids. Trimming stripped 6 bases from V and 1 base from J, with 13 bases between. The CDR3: CSARTDLSYEQYF. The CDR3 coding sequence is TGCAGTGCGCGGACAGATCTTTCCTACGAGCAGTACTTC.

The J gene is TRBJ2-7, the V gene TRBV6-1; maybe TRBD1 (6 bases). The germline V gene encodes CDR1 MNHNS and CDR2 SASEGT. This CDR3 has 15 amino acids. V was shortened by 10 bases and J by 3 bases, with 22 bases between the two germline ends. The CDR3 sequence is CATGVGVAGVYEQYV. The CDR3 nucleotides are TGTGCCACCGGAGTAGGTGTGGCAGGGGTCTACGAGCAGTACGTC.

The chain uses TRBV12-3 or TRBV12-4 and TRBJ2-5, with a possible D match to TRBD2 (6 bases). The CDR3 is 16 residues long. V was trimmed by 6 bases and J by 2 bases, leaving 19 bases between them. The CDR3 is CASSRTHWAGQETQYF. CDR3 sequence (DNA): TGTGCCAGCAGCCGTACCCACTGGGCGGGACAAGAGACCCAGTACTTC.

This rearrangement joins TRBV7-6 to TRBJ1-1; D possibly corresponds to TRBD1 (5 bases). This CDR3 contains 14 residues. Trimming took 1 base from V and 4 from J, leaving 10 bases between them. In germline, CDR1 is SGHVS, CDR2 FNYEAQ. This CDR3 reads CASSLEQVFTEAFF. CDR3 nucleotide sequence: TGTGCCAGCAGCTTAGAACAGGTGTTCACTGAAGCTTTCTTT. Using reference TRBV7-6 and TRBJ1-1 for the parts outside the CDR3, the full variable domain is GAGVSQSPRYKVTKRGQDVALRCDPISGHVSLYWYRQALGQGPEFLTYFNYEAQQDKSGLPNDRFSAERPEGSISTLTIQRTEQRDSAMYRCASSLEQVFTEAFFGQGTRLTVV.

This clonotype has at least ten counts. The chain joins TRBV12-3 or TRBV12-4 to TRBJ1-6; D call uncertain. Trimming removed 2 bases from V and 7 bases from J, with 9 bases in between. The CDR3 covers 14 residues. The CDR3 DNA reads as TGTGCCAGCAGTTTAAAGTCGGGAAATTCACCCCTCCACTTT. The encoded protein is CASSLKSGNSPLHF.